This entry concerns a single TCR beta chain. Its antigen is as yet unknown. V was clipped by 8 bases and J by 9 bases, with 23 bases between them. Germline V lookup: CDR1 MNHNS, CDR2 SASEGT. The CDR3 loop spans 15 amino acids. The sample originates from a study of tumor-infiltrating lymphocytes in primary liver carcinoma. Findings and caveats of the study: Top-250-clone fractions were significantly higher in tumors than in blood (p = 0.039).

TCR beta cDNA was reverse-transcribed from roughly 520 ng of total RNA. The reaction used a constant-region primer and ProtoScript II reverse transcriptase. Three-round nested multiplex PCR performed with slightly modified ARM-PCR produced the TCR beta libraries. TRBV1-TRBV30 forward primers and a C-beta reverse primer were used in the first two PCR rounds, which each ran for ten to eleven cycles. MiXCR, applied by TCRdb to the multiplex PCR reads, yields one record per CDR3 protein. The data contain roughly 20,000 distinct CDR3 sequences, roughly 85% of them singletons. Starting material for RNA and DNA co-extraction consisted of about 17-31 mg of unsorted bulk tissue. Infection with HBV was chronic in patients; they were treatment-naive. Per tumor, sampling covered five separate regions.

The genes are TRBV6-1 and TRBJ1-5; D perhaps matches TRBD1 (6 bases). This clonotype was sampled from a woman in her 30s with primary liver carcinoma and hepatitis B virus infection. The specimen sequenced was liver tumor tissue from sampling region 1. Subset defined: tumor region T1, superior pole. The CDR3 sequence is CASGQSGANDSPQHF. The CDR3 DNA follows: TGTGCCAGCGGTCAATCAGGGGCGAATGATTCGCCCCAGCATTTT.